The T cell receptor (beta chain) under discussion was sequenced for a study of CD8+ T cells in alopecia areata. RNA was isolated and reverse transcribed to cDNA, the sequencing template. Only in-frame clones appear in the TCRdb table, and some are missing; sequencing was by immunoSEQ multiplex PCR. This sample has 210,000 or so clones, with roughly three fifths found just once. Treatment of the sample: oral pan-JAK inhibitor, 5-10 mg twice daily. Alopecia areata patients gave lesional scalp punch biopsies and peripheral blood samples. Study observations and caveats: Tofacitinib yielded significantly lower scalp clonality and fewer expanded CD8+ clones among the top 100. Because one nonresponder was included, the link of baseline CD8+ expansion to response is considered uncertain. Clonality in lesional scalp, especially alopecia totalis/universalis, exceeded that of normal scalp.

This CDR3 contains 12 residues. CDR1 is SQVTM and CDR2 is ANQGSEA in the germline V gene. Between the trimmed V and J ends, which lost 6 bases and 3 bases, there was a span of 9 bases. Comment on this clone: Its specificity is not known.

This chain connects TRBV29-1 to TRBJ2-1; D is perhaps TRBD1 (6 bases). The TCR was taken from a human donor with alopecia areata. Sequences were derived from CD4+ T cells sorted from blood, sampled at approximately week 44, from a patient treated with tofacitinib. This chain's CDR3 is CSVEGDYNEQFF. The CDR3 nucleotides read TGCAGCGTCGAGGGGGACTACAATGAGCAGTTCTTC.